Sequencing of this TCR beta chain was carried out in a study of HIV-infected patients and healthy controls. Germline V gives CDR1 DFQATT, CDR2 SNEGSKA (reference sequence). V was clipped by 1 base and J by 4 bases; unmatched bases: 7. This CDR3 contains 14 residues. This clonotype was observed a few times. Each CDR3 protein is one row after TCRdb ran MiXCR on the 5' RACE reads. The repertoire holds 50,000 to 80,000 distinct CDR3 sequences, 19% seen once, with about 1.5% in the top ten. The chain links TRBV20-1 to TRBJ2-7, with 7 bases identical to TRBD2. The sequence derives from a human donor in good health. The source material was CD4+ T cells from blood. The CDR3, as DNA: TGCAGTGCTAGAGGGGGAGGGAACCGTTACGAGCAGTACTTC. Residues: CSARGGGNRYEQYF.